This T cell receptor beta chain was retrieved from a study of T cell repertoires in cytomegalovirus infection. The sample holds a few counts of this clonotype. Its specificity is not known. This CDR3 has 14 residues. Trimming took 3 bases from V and 6 from J, leaving 12 bases between them. The V gene's germline CDR1 is MNHNS and CDR2 SASEGT. MiXCR, run by TCRdb on the reads, gives a single entry per CDR3 protein. The sample has around 900,000 distinct CDR3 sequences, around 29% seen once. This receptor was identified in a human donor in good health (CMV status not recorded). Some clones in this sample may be carry-over from other donors' samples. This specimen consisted of cultured CD8+ T cells from PBMCs, obtained from culture after CMV antigen stimulation. This rearrangement joins TRBV6-1 to TRBJ2-1, with D perhaps TRBD2 (5 bases). The CDR3 loop reads CASSDGWAGNEQFF. CDR3 in DNA: TGTGCCAGCAGTGATGGGTGGGCGGGCAATGAGCAGTTCTTC.